The entry that follows covers one T cell receptor beta chain sequence. The sample holds a few counts of this clonotype. Its antigen is currently not known. The input lacks base qualities; no much larger clone sits a single base away. Sequenced on an Illumina HiSeq 2500. TCR beta libraries were prepared by quantitative 5'-RACE with molecular barcodes. Regarding the original processing steps: To identify disease-linked TCR variants, a new computational method was used, one built on a probabilistic model of VDJ rearrangement. TCRdb redid the processing of the public reads, applying fastp at Q25 and MiXCR, and retained in-frame beta chains. Here each entry gathers all rows of one CDR3 protein and keeps the most common genes and DNA. The V and J calls and clone size come from TCRdb's table, not from the authors' own analysis. The sample records roughly 440,000 distinct CDR3 sequences, about 15% of which are singletons. Together, the top ten hold 1% of the sample.

CDR1 and CDR2, looked up from the germline V gene, are SGDLS and YYNGEE. Trimming leaves V shorter by 3 bases and J shorter by 3 bases, with the junction holding 8 bases beyond the gene matches. Including cysteine and phenylalanine, the CDR3 has 15 amino acids. Only the CDR3 region is kept as DNA, spanning 45 bases read in frame from base 1. This entry is derived from a study of CD8 T cells in ankylosing spondylitis (dated by TCRdb to about 2017). In the study overall: The study profiled T cell receptor beta repertoires in healthy donors and ankylosing spondylitis patients to find disease-linked TCR variants. The full study cohort comprised roughly 24 ankylosing spondylitis patients and around 100 healthy donors. Peripheral blood was sampled, and synovial fluid was additionally collected from ankylosing spondylitis patients. What the authors observed across the whole study: Blood from ankylosing spondylitis patients appeared to be characterized by a TCR beta motif composed of about eight highly homologous amino acid variants. Some TCR beta motif variants had previously been reported in synovial fluid and blood of reactive arthritis patients, which suggested common disease-initiation mechanisms. A CD8+ phenotype was shown by the disease-linked clones, which were found at relatively low frequencies in peripheral blood. The disease-linked clones were reported to be significantly enriched in matched synovial fluid samples from ankylosing spondylitis patients.

This TCR derives from a male donor with ankylosing spondylitis. Recombination connected TRBV9 to TRBJ2-7; TRBD1 fits 8 bases in the junction. The specimen sequenced was blood, either unsorted or a sorted T cell fraction (not recorded which). The nucleotide sequence reads as follows: TGTGCCAGCAGCGCAGGGACAGGCGGCCTCTACGAGCAGTACTTC. Translation gives CASSAGTGGLYEQYF. Where the CDR3 stops, the reference TRBV9 and TRBJ2-7 genes take over; the full variable domain is DSGVTQTPKHLITATGQRVTLRCSPRSGDLSVYWYQQSLDQGLQFLIQYYNGEERAKGNILERFSAQQFPDLHSELNLSSLELGDSALYFCASSAGTGGLYEQYFGPGTRLTVT.